This note documents a single T cell receptor (beta chain) sequence. Clones were sequenced by immunoSEQ multiplex PCR, and TCRdb holds only the in-frame ones, with some missing. The table shows 180,000 or so clones, with over 80% occurring only once. The V gene end was trimmed by 6 bases and the J gene end by 4 bases; junction bases not matched to a gene: 7. The germline gives CDR1 SNHLY, CDR2 FYNNEI. CDR3 size: 14 residues. The data are from a study of blood T cell repertoires in COVID-19. This receptor was taken from a woman aged 70 to 79 with acute or convalescent COVID-19. The sample comprised peripheral blood. This sequence joins TRBV2 and TRBJ1-1, with 8 bases identical to TRBD1. CDR3 residues: CASRVDRGSTEAFF. DNA for the CDR3: TGTGCCAGCAGAGTCGACAGGGGAAGCACTGAAGCTTTCTTT.